Shown below are 19 T cell receptor beta chains from a single sample sequenced in a study of T cell repertoires in cytomegalovirus infection. TCRdb fed the reads into MiXCR, producing one record per CDR3 protein. The repertoire has approximately 110,000 distinct CDR3 sequences, around 9.1% of them found once; the top ten carry 31%. These receptors have no known antigen. Sequencing was done on a sample of PBMCs, sequenced either directly or after in vitro stimulation (not recorded which). These TCRs come from a human donor in good health (CMV status not recorded). Some clones in this sample may be carry-over from other donors' samples.

This clonotype was seen at least ten times. This sequence joins TRBV19 and TRBJ1-1; 7 bases fit TRBD1. V was clipped by 9 bases and J by 7 bases; unmatched bases: 11. Looked up from germline, CDR1 is LNHDA and CDR2 is SQIVND (reference sequence). This CDR3 comprises 13 residues. Here the CDR3 reads CASTWGRDSEAFF. The CDR3 nucleotides are TGTGCCAGCACATGGGGGAGGGACAGTGAAGCTTTCTTT.

This clonotype occurred many times. The rearrangement joins TRBV7-2 to TRBJ1-2; no firm D call. Germline-derived CDR1 and CDR2 are SGHTA and FQGNSA. The CDR3 is 13 amino acids. Trimming pared 4 bases from V and 7 bases from J, leaving 13 bases between. The CDR3 reads CASSSDGWGGYTF. The CDR3 nucleotides read TGTGCCAGCAGCTCGGACGGGTGGGGTGGCTACACCTTC.

This clonotype occurred a few times. The chain uses TRBV6-2 or TRBV6-3 and TRBJ2-3; TRBD2 matches at 14 bases. The length of the CDR3 is 21 residues. Germline V gene sequence: CDR1 MNHEY, CDR2 SVGEGT. With V trimmed by 7 bases and J by 0 bases, 18 bases remained unmatched. Here the CDR3 reads CASTHGTSGSRVVRSTDTQYF. In nucleotides, the CDR3 is TGTGCCAGCACCCATGGGACTAGCGGGAGTCGGGTTGTACGTAGCACAGATACGCAGTATTTT.

This clonotype has only a few counts. The chain joins TRBV19 to TRBJ2-4, with unresolved D. V was clipped by 7 bases and J by 1 base, with 14 bases between them. Germline lookup yields CDR1 LNHDA and CDR2 SQIVND (reference sequence). The CDR3 is made up of 15 amino acids. The CDR3 loop is CASKFGDGAKNIQYF. DNA for the CDR3: TGTGCCAGTAAATTTGGTGACGGCGCCAAAAACATTCAGTACTTC.

This clonotype has at least ten counts. The chain combines TRBV7-3 with TRBJ2-1, with D possibly TRBD2 on 6 matching bases. CDR1 and CDR2 (germline): SGHTA, FQGTGA. Trimming stripped 2 bases from V and 4 bases from J, with 12 bases between. CDR3 length equals 15 residues. CDR3 sequence (DNA): TGTGCCAGCAGCTTATATAACGGACTATACAATGAGCAGTTCTTC. This codes for CASSLYNGLYNEQFF. Using reference TRBV7-3 and TRBJ2-1 for the parts outside the CDR3, the full variable domain is GAGVSQTPSNKVTEKGKYVELRCDPISGHTALYWYRQSLGQGPEFLIYFQGTGAADDSGLPNDRFFAVRPEGSVSTLKIQRTERGDSAVYLCASSLYNGLYNEQFFGPGTRLTVL.

The sample holds a few counts of this clonotype. V and J are TRBV28 and TRBJ2-7; TRBD2 is a possible D gene (5 bases). V dropped 6 bases and J dropped 2 bases, with 17 bases sitting between them. The CDR3 is 15 amino acids. Per the germline V gene, CDR1 is MDHEN and CDR2 is SYDVKM. The CDR3, as DNA: TGTGCCAGCAGACCTAACCAGGACTCCGCCTACGAGCAGTACTTC. Translating gives CASRPNQDSAYEQYF.

This clonotype was seen ten or more times. This CDR3 is CSVGGDRVPRSGEAFF. The CDR3 nucleotides read TGCAGCGTTGGAGGGGACAGGGTCCCTCGGAGTGGTGAAGCTTTCTTT. The rearrangement joins TRBV29-1 to TRBJ1-1; 9 bases match TRBD1. Germline V gene lookup returns CDR1 SQVTM and CDR2 ANQGSEA. The V segment lost 4 bases and the J segment 7 bases; nucleotides outside the gene matches: 16. This CDR3 spans 16 amino acids.

The sample holds a few counts of this clonotype. The chain is built from TRBV12-3 or TRBV12-4 and TRBJ2-1; D call uncertain. The V and J ends lost 6 bases and 0 bases respectively, with 12 bases between them. The CDR3 covers 15 residues. The CDR3 here is CASRYYQNSYNEQFF. The CDR3 coding sequence is TGTGCCAGCAGATACTACCAAAACTCCTACAATGAGCAGTTCTTC.

This CDR3 reads CASRDGTMNTEAFF. CDR3 sequence (DNA): TGTGCCAGCCGGGACGGGACCATGAACACTGAAGCTTTCTTT. The V and J genes are TRBV27 and TRBJ1-1; tentative D call: TRBD1 (5 bases). CDR3 length: 14 residues. Germline CDR1 MNHEY, CDR2 SMNVEV (reference sequence). The V end lost 8 bases, the J end lost 0 bases, and 13 bases lay between the germline ends.

This clonotype was seen ten or more times. This rearrangement joins TRBV20-1 to TRBJ1-2; TRBD1 aligns across 9 bases. Germline V gene data show CDR1 as DFQATT and CDR2 as SNEGSKA (reference sequence). The ends lost 1 base at V and 4 bases at J; junction bases unmatched: 16. The CDR3 extends over 18 amino acids. CDR3 amino acids: CSARGATEGQGFIYGYTF. CDR3 bases: TGCAGTGCTAGAGGGGCTACCGAGGGACAGGGCTTTATCTATGGCTACACCTTC.

This clonotype was observed many times. V and J are TRBV7-8 and TRBJ2-3; D possibly corresponds to TRBD2 (5 bases). Looked up from germline, CDR1 is SGHVS and CDR2 is FQNEAQ. V lost 4 bases and J 3 bases, leaving 11 bases between the germline ends. The CDR3 extends over 14 amino acids. For the CDR3, the DNA is TGTGCCAGCAGCTCAGTAGCGATTACAGATACGCAGTATTTT. As protein: CASSSVAITDTQYF.

This clonotype was counted ten times or more. The chain uses TRBV4-1 and TRBJ2-2, with D possibly being TRBD1 (5 bases). Germline lookup yields CDR1 MGHRA and CDR2 YSYEKL. V was clipped by 0 bases and J by 7 bases, with 15 bases between them. This CDR3 region has 16 residues. In nucleotides, the CDR3 is TGCGCCAGCAGCCAAGAACCTGGGGCGTCCTACGGGGAGCTGTTTTTT. It translates to CASSQEPGASYGELFF.

This clonotype was found many times. This chain links TRBV18 with TRBJ1-1; D remains unclear. The CDR3 loop spans 16 amino acids. Deletions cut 6 bases from V and 1 base from J, with 18 bases between. The germline gives CDR1 KGHSH, CDR2 LQKENI. CDR3 DNA: TGTGCCAGCTCGCTGTCGACCAACACCTGGAACACTGAAGCTTTCTTT. Residues: CASSLSTNTWNTEAFF. Supplemented by reference TRBV18 and TRBJ1-1, the full variable domain reads NAGVMQNPRHLVRRRGQEARLRCSPMKGHSHVYWYRQLPEEGLKFMVYLQKENIIDESGMPKERFSAEFPKEGPSILRIQQVVRGDSAAYFCASSLSTNTWNTEAFFGQGTRLTVV.

This clonotype showed up just a few times. The rearrangement joins TRBV5-4 to TRBJ2-2; D may match TRBD1 or TRBD2 (5 bases each). V lost 0 bases, J lost 4 bases, and 13 bases lay in between. The CDR3 loop spans 16 amino acids. Germline V CDR1 and CDR2: SGHNT, YYREEE (reference sequence). The CDR3 region is CASSLEGLRGTGELFF. DNA of the CDR3: TGTGCCAGCAGCTTGGAAGGGTTGAGGGGCACCGGGGAGCTGTTTTTT.

At least ten counts were recorded for this clonotype. The V and J genes are TRBV5-4 and TRBJ1-2, with D uncertain. V dropped 4 bases and J dropped 10 bases, with 14 bases sitting between them. The CDR3 covers 12 residues. Germline V lookup: CDR1 SGHNT, CDR2 YYREEE (reference sequence). The CDR3, as DNA: TGTGCCAGCAGCCCGGCGGTTCCCAACTACACCTTC. The encoded protein is CASSPAVPNYTF.

This clonotype was observed at least ten times. The chain recombines TRBV27 with TRBJ2-5; 8 bases align to TRBD2. V shed 3 bases, J shed 5 bases, and the junction held 2 bases outside the gene matches. The CDR3 has 13 amino acids. Looked up from germline, CDR1 is MNHEY and CDR2 is SMNVEV (reference sequence). The CDR3 protein is CASSLTSAETQYF. The CDR3, as DNA: TGTGCCAGCAGTTTGACTAGCGCGGAGACCCAGTACTTC.

In its sample, this clonotype was seen many times. V is TRBV12-3 or TRBV12-4 and J is TRBJ2-3, with D unresolved. The ends were cut back, 1 base at V and 7 bases at J, with 12 bases in the middle. The CDR3 extends over 14 amino acids. In nucleotides, the CDR3 is TGTGCCAGCAGTTTAGGGGCAGAAACCTATACGCAGTATTTT. Translated: CASSLGAETYTQYF.

The chain recombines TRBV6-1 with TRBJ1-2; no reliable D call. V was pared by 3 bases and J by 0 bases, with 8 bases between. Germline CDR1 MNHNS, CDR2 SASEGT. The CDR3 runs to 14 residues. CDR3 sequence (DNA): TGTGCCAGCAGTGAGCTCTCGCCTAACTATGGCTACACCTTC. Translating gives CASSELSPNYGYTF.

This clonotype has a handful of counts. The V gene is TRBV7-3, the J gene TRBJ2-7; D call uncertain. Trimming pared 3 bases from V and 2 bases from J, leaving 8 bases between. This CDR3 is built from 13 residues. Germline loops: CDR1 SGHTA, CDR2 FQGTGA. DNA for the CDR3: TGTGCCAGCAGCTTCACGGAAACCTACGAGCAGTACTTC. Its protein product is CASSFTETYEQYF.